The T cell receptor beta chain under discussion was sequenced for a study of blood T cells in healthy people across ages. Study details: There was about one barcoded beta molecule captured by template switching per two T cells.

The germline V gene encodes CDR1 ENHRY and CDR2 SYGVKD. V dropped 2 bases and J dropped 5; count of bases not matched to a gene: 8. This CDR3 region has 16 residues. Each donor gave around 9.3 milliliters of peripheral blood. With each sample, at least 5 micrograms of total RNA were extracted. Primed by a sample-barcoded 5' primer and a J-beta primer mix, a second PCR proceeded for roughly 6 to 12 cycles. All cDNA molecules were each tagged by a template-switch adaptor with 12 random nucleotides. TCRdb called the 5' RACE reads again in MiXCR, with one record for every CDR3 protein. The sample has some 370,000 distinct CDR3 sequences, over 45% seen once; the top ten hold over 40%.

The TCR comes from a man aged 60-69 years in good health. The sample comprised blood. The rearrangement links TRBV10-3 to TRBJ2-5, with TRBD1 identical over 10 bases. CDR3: CAISEPRQGAWETQYF. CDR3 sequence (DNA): TGTGCCATCAGTGAGCCTAGACAGGGGGCATGGGAGACCCAGTACTTC.